Listed below are T cell receptor beta chains from one sample, sequenced in a study of cytomegalovirus exposure and HLA in healthy donors. Sequenced by immunoSEQ multiplex PCR; TCRdb stores in-frame clones only, minus some. The sample holds 60,000 to 70,000 clones; more than 70% are singletons and the top ten take around a quarter. Sequenced input: PBMCs. The receptors derive from a man aged 50 or older in good health and CMV-seropositive. CDR3s include the opening cysteine and the closing phenylalanine or tryptophan. Each record gives: CDR3 length, V gene, clone size, J gene, D gene, CDR3 protein, CDR3 DNA. The D gene is left open where the match is weak. Part of the rows lack a size; the others show once, few, many or a class for expanded clones.

>15|TRBV9|-|TRBJ2-7|TRBD2
CASSVGGLAGNEQYF
TGTGCCAGCAGCGTAGGGGGGCTAGCGGGCAACGAGCAGTACTTC
>13|TRBV30|once|TRBJ2-3|-
CAWSVLSADTQYF
TGTGCCTGGAGTGTACTCAGCGCTGATACGCAGTATTTT
>13|TRBV11-2|-|TRBJ1-2|-
CASSLGPAGGYTF
TGTGCCAGCAGCTTAGGCCCAGCGGGTGGCTACACCTTC
>16|TRBV2|-|TRBJ2-5|TRBD2
CASSRTNLAGEETQYF
TGTGCCAGCAGCAGGACTAATTTAGCGGGGGAAGAGACCCAGTACTTC
>15|TRBV27|-|TRBJ2-7|TRBD1
CASSPNRDRGREQYF
TGTGCCAGCAGCCCGAACCGGGACAGGGGCAGGGAGCAGTACTTC
>15|TRBV19|-|TRBJ2-5|TRBD1
CASSGRDRPQETQYF
TGTGCCAGTAGTGGCCGGGACAGACCTCAAGAGACCCAGTACTTC
>12|TRBV29-1|few|TRBJ2-1|TRBD2
CSGGGIGNEQFF
TGCAGCGGGGGGGGGATCGGCAATGAGCAGTTCTTC
>15|TRBV15|-|TRBJ2-7|-
CATSRDMQFSYEQYF
TGTGCCACCAGCAGAGATATGCAGTTCTCCTACGAGCAGTACTTC
>13|TRBV2|-|TRBJ1-4|-
CASSRDNYEKLFF
TGTGCCAGCAGCCGGGACAACTATGAAAAACTGTTTTTT
>15|TRBV5-4|-|TRBJ1-4|-
CASSPELLSREKLFF
TGTGCCAGCAGCCCCGAACTGTTGTCCCGTGAAAAACTGTTTTTT
>13|TRBV5-8|-|TRBJ1-1|-
CASSLGVPTEAFF
TGTGCCAGCAGCTTGGGAGTCCCCACTGAAGCTTTCTTT
>18|TRBV15|-|TRBJ2-7|TRBD1
CATSRDLSGTGGFYEQYF
TGTGCCACCAGCAGAGATCTGAGCGGGACAGGGGGTTTTTACGAGCAGTACTTC
>14|TRBV5-1|-|TRBJ2-7|-
CASRLGRESYEQYF
TGCGCCAGCAGACTTGGACGGGAATCCTACGAGCAGTACTTC
>17|TRBV9|few|TRBJ2-5|TRBD2
CASSVGSRLAGEGTQYF
TGTGCCAGCAGCGTAGGTAGTAGGCTAGCGGGAGAGGGGACCCAGTACTTC
>16|TRBV7-9|-|TRBJ1-5|-
CASSLGTGGDNQPQHF
TGTGCCAGCAGCTTAGGGACGGGGGGCGACAATCAGCCCCAGCATTTT
>13|TRBV19|-|TRBJ1-1|-
CASSFLSRTEAFF
TGTGCCAGTAGTTTTCTCTCCCGCACTGAAGCTTTCTTT
>17|TRBV30|-|TRBJ2-3|TRBD2
CAWSVHASGRGAFSQYF
TGTGCCTGGAGTGTACATGCGAGCGGGAGGGGGGCCTTTTCGCAGTATTTT
>15|TRBV7-9|-|TRBJ1-2|-
CASSSPDRTNYGYTF
TGTGCCAGCAGCTCCCCAGACAGGACAAACTATGGCTACACCTTC
>16|TRBV7-8|-|TRBJ2-6|-
CASSLAISSGANVLTF
TGTGCCAGCAGCTTAGCAATCTCCTCTGGGGCCAACGTCCTGACTTTC
>15|TRBV6-5|few|TRBJ2-7|-
CASSYGDSAVMEQYF
TGTGCCAGCAGCTACGGGGACTCCGCCGTGATGGAGCAGTACTTC
>13|TRBV6-4|once|TRBJ1-1|-
CASSKRGNTEAFF
TGTGCCAGCAGCAAGCGGGGGAACACTGAAGCTTTCTTT
>15|TRBV6-5|few|TRBJ2-7|TRBD1
CASSYRRTGAYEQYF
TGTGCCAGCAGTTACAGGCGGACAGGAGCCTACGAGCAGTACTTC
>15|TRBV9|-|TRBJ2-6|-
CASSGTSSGANVLTF
TGTGCCAGCAGCGGTACAAGCTCTGGGGCCAACGTCCTGACTTTC
>16|TRBV23-1|-|TRBJ2-7|-
CASSQRAAGHLGEQYF
TGCGCCAGCAGTCAACGAGCAGCGGGACATTTGGGGGAGCAGTACTTC
>11|TRBV7-9|-|TRBJ2-5|-
CASSSRVFQYF
TGTGCCAGCAGCTCGAGGGTGTTCCAGTACTTC
>17|TRBV30|few|TRBJ2-2|TRBD2
CAWSHPRTGGDTGELFF
TGTGCCTGGAGCCACCCACGGACGGGGGGAGACACCGGGGAGCTGTTTTTT
>13|TRBV30|few|TRBJ1-6|-
CAWRTQNYSPLHF
TGTGCCTGGAGGACACAGAACTATTCACCCCTCCACTTT
>13|TRBV30|few|TRBJ2-2|-
CAWSQEDTGELFF
TGTGCCTGGAGCCAGGAGGACACCGGGGAGCTGTTTTTT
>12|TRBV7-9|-|TRBJ1-6|-
CASSRDIQALHF
TGTGCCAGCAGTCGAGATATTCAAGCCCTCCACTTT
>15|TRBV18|-|TRBJ1-5|TRBD1
CASSPDGTGNQPQHF
TGTGCCAGCTCACCAGACGGGACAGGTAATCAGCCCCAGCATTTT
>15|TRBV5-6|-|TRBJ1-1|TRBD1
CASSLSGQGWTEAFF
TGTGCCAGCAGCTTGTCAGGACAGGGATGGACTGAAGCTTTCTTT
>15|TRBV30|-|TRBJ1-1|TRBD1
CAWSVTGGMNTEAFF
TGTGCCTGGAGTGTCACAGGGGGCATGAACACTGAAGCTTTCTTT
>14|TRBV11-2|-|TRBJ1-4|-
CASSLRATNEKLFF
TGTGCCAGCAGCTTACGAGCAACTAATGAAAAACTGTTTTTT
>15|TRBV7-2|-|TRBJ1-2|-
CASSPHDSSGYGYTF
TGTGCCAGCAGCCCCCACGACAGTAGTGGCTATGGCTACACCTTC
>15|TRBV5-1|-|TRBJ1-1|TRBD1
CASSLVPGGNLEAFF
TGCGCCAGCAGCTTGGTCCCAGGGGGCAACTTGGAAGCTTTCTTT
>13|TRBV7-7|-|TRBJ2-7|-
CASSLGDTYEQYF
TGTGCCAGCAGCTTAGGGGACACCTACGAGCAGTACTTC
>16|TRBV18|-|TRBJ1-5|TRBD1
CASSPGRQGAGQPQHF
TGTGCCAGCTCACCAGGACGACAGGGGGCGGGTCAGCCCCAGCATTTT
>14|TRBV6-5|-|TRBJ1-1|-
CASRRPPGDTEAFF
TGTGCCAGCAGAAGGCCCCCGGGGGACACTGAAGCTTTCTTT
>16|TRBV9|-|TRBJ2-1|TRBD2
CASSVVQREGHGEQFF
TGTGCCAGCAGCGTAGTTCAGCGGGAGGGCCACGGTGAGCAGTTCTTC
>13|TRBV9|-|TRBJ2-1|-
CASSPLARDSFFF
TGTGCCAGCAGCCCACTTGCCCGGGACTCCTTTTTCTTC
>13|TRBV6-1|-|TRBJ1-5|-
CASSTQRDQPQHF
TGTGCCAGCAGTACTCAGCGGGATCAGCCCCAGCATTTT
>14|TRBV30|-|TRBJ2-3|-
CAWKEGSELDTQYF
TGTGCCTGGAAAGAAGGGAGTGAGTTAGATACGCAGTATTTT
>13|TRBV6-1|-|TRBJ1-2|-
CASSSGEWDGYTF
TGTGCCAGCAGTTCAGGGGAGTGGGATGGCTACACCTTC
>14|TRBV11-3|-|TRBJ2-7|-
CASSLASWGHEQYF
TGTGCCAGCAGCTTAGCCTCATGGGGGCACGAGCAGTACTTC
>14|TRBV18|-|TRBJ1-1|-
CASSPQQGGTEAFF
TGTGCCAGCTCACCTCAACAGGGTGGCACTGAAGCTTTCTTT
>17|TRBV5-1|-|TRBJ2-3|TRBD2
CASSLTRTSGGEDTQYF
TGCGCCAGCAGCCTGACACGGACTAGCGGGGGAGAAGATACGCAGTATTTT
>15|TRBV15|once|TRBJ1-5|TRBD1
CATSRVAGGIGPQHF
TGTGCCACCAGCAGAGTAGCAGGGGGCATTGGGCCCCAGCATTTT
>16|TRBV5-1|-|TRBJ1-1|TRBD1
CASSSIPGQGLTEAFF
TGCGCCAGCAGCAGCATACCCGGACAGGGTTTAACTGAAGCTTTCTTT
>15|TRBV6-5|-|TRBJ2-1|TRBD2
CASSRNGGESGEQFF
TGTGCCAGCAGTCGCAACGGGGGGGAATCTGGTGAGCAGTTCTTC
>14|TRBV30|once|TRBJ1-1|TRBD1
CAWSRTGDWTEAFF
TGTGCCTGGAGTAGGACAGGGGATTGGACTGAAGCTTTCTTT
>16|TRBV5-1|-|TRBJ2-1|-
CASSRAWTATYNEQFF
TGCGCCAGCAGCCGTGCCTGGACAGCTACCTACAATGAGCAGTTCTTC
>14|TRBV6-1|-|TRBJ1-1|-
CASSEARRWTEAFF
TGTGCCAGCAGTGAAGCGCGGCGATGGACTGAAGCTTTCTTT
>14|TRBV7-9|-|TRBJ1-4|TRBD1
CASSLAGGNEKLFF
TGTGCCAGCAGCTTAGCAGGGGGCAATGAAAAACTGTTTTTT
>14|TRBV6-5|few|TRBJ2-3|TRBD2
CASTGGKITDTQYF
TGTGCCAGCACGGGGGGGAAAATCACAGATACGCAGTATTTT
>15|TRBV10-3|-|TRBJ2-1|TRBD2
CAIKSGGRAGNEQFF
TGTGCCATCAAATCCGGTGGGAGGGCCGGGAATGAGCAGTTCTTC